This TCR beta chain was retrieved from a study of blood T cell repertoires in COVID-19. Study summary: Both acute and convalescent COVID-19 samples were obtained from the United States, Italy and Spain.

Looked up from germline, CDR1 is LNHDA and CDR2 is SQIVND (reference sequence). Trimming cost V 2 bases and J 2 bases; bases outside gene matches: 4. The CDR3 totals 15 residues. How the authors handled the data: For nucleated cells, counts were estimated from reference gene primer amplification. Sequenced by immunoSEQ multiplex PCR; TCRdb stores in-frame clones only, minus some. For V, J and clone size, that table is used; D and trimming come from the DNA. The sample lists around 140,000 clones; over 75% were seen once. The sequenced sample consisted of PBMCs or T cells enriched from blood (not recorded which). The chain carries TRBV19 and TRBJ2-7; 9 bases are a match to TRBD2. The TCR sequence derives from a man in his forties or fifties in a cohort exposed to, infected with or recovered from COVID-19 (not recorded which). The CDR3 DNA sequence: TGTGCCAGTAGTATACCGGGACTAGCCACCTACGAGCAGTACTTC. Translated: CASSIPGLATYEQYF. The whole variable domain, filled in from reference TRBV19 and TRBJ2-7, reads DGGITQSPKYLFRKEGQNVTLSCEQNLNHDAMYWYRQDPGQGLRLIYYSQIVNDFQKGDIAEGYSVSREKKESFPLTVTSAQKNPTAFYLCASSIPGLATYEQYFGPGTRLTVT.